Listed here are 13 T cell receptor beta chains from one sample, sequenced in a study of blood T cell repertoires in COVID-19. Using immunoSEQ multiplex PCR, the repertoire was profiled, and TCRdb retains in-frame clones only, with some absent. The table records 150,000 to 250,000 clones, roughly 80% of them present only once. The sequencing sample was made of PBMCs or T cells enriched from blood (not recorded which). Receptor source: a middle-aged man who had recovered from COVID-19.

The chain's CDR3 is CASGLQGANYGYTF. The CDR3 coding sequence is TGTGCTAGTGGCCTTCAGGGGGCTAACTATGGCTACACCTTC. This rearrangement joins TRBV12-5 to TRBJ1-2, with 7 bases lining up with TRBD1. Germline V gene sequence: CDR1 LGHNT, CDR2 FRNRAP. The CDR3 is 14 residues long. The J segment lost 0 bases and the V segment lost 6 bases, leaving 4 bases of the junction unmatched.

The chain links TRBV19 to TRBJ1-2, with no clear D. The CDR3 is 13 amino acids. Germline CDR1 and CDR2: LNHDA and SQIVND (reference sequence). V dropped 4 bases and J dropped 2 bases, with 8 bases sitting between them. CDR3 sequence: CASSSRGNYGYTF. The CDR3 nucleotides are TGTGCCAGTAGTAGCCGGGGAAACTATGGCTACACCTTC.

V gene TRBV12-5 combines with J gene TRBJ1-2; 8 bases line up with TRBD1. CDR1 is LGHNT, CDR2 FRNRAP, per germline. Unmatched junction bases numbered 14, after V lost 2 bases and J lost 3 bases. The CDR3 extends over 18 amino acids. The DNA for the CDR3 is TGTGCTAGTGGTTTGCCTACGGACAGGGTCGAAGAGGACTATGGCTACACCTTC. Its translation: CASGLPTDRVEEDYGYTF.

This clone was seen a single time. The J gene is TRBJ1-1, the V gene TRBV7-9, with D possibly TRBD1 on 5 matching bases. V gave up 2 bases and J gave up 7 bases, with 11 bases separating them. The germline V gene has CDR1 SEHNR and CDR2 FQNEAQ (reference sequence). The CDR3 has 13 amino acids. CDR3 in DNA: TGTGCCAGCAGCTTACAGGGTGCTGGTGAAGCTTTCTTT. Its protein product is CASSLQGAGEAFF.

The chain couples TRBV5-1 to TRBJ2-2; TRBD2 aligns across 7 bases. Germline-derived CDR1 and CDR2 are SGHRS and YFSETQ. This CDR3 comprises 17 residues. Trimming took 2 bases from V and 4 from J; bases not matched to a gene: 11. CDR3 region: CASSFIPGTTGTGELFF. DNA for the CDR3: TGCGCCAGCAGCTTTATACCCGGGACTACAGGCACCGGGGAGCTGTTTTTT.

The chain employs TRBV11-3 and TRBJ2-1; TRBD2 matches at 8 bases. The CDR3 is 15 amino acids. The ends lost 6 bases at V and 4 bases at J; junction bases unmatched: 8. CDR1 and CDR2 from the germline V gene are SGHNT and YENEEA. CDR3 coding DNA: TGTGCCAGCAGTCGCGCGGGGGGAGAATACAATGAGCAGTTCTTC. Encoded protein: CASSRAGGEYNEQFF.

This chain joins TRBV19 and TRBJ2-3; the D gene is possibly TRBD2 (5 bases). Trimming pared 6 bases from V and 3 bases from J, leaving 16 bases between. The CDR3 totals 15 residues. Germline CDR1 is LNHDA and CDR2 is SQIVND (reference sequence). For the CDR3, the DNA is TGTGCCAGTAGCCCAACCTCGTCGGGAACAGATACGCAGTATTTT. Encoded protein: CASSPTSSGTDTQYF.

The V and J genes are TRBV5-1 and TRBJ2-5; D uncertain. Between the trimmed V and J ends, which lost 1 base and 5 bases, there was a span of 12 bases. Germline lookup yields CDR1 SGHRS and CDR2 YFSETQ. The CDR3 length is 14 residues. DNA for the CDR3: TGCGCCAGCAGCTTGTCTCAGGTCGATGAGACCCAGTACTTC. Its translation is CASSLSQVDETQYF.

The V and J genes are TRBV7-9 and TRBJ2-2; D remains unclear. In germline, CDR1 is SEHNR, CDR2 FQNEAQ (reference sequence). Trimming took off 1 base at V and 0 bases at J, with 6 bases between the two ends. CDR3 length: 15 residues. CDR3 sequence reads: CASSLDLANTGELFF. The CDR3 nucleotides are TGTGCCAGCAGCTTAGATCTAGCGAACACCGGGGAGCTGTTTTTT.

The V and J genes are TRBV7-9 and TRBJ1-1; no definite D call. Germline values: CDR1 SEHNR, CDR2 FQNEAQ (reference sequence). The V gene lost 1 base and the J gene lost 5 bases, with 8 bases spanning the gap. This CDR3 is 13 amino acids long. The CDR3 coding sequence is TGTGCCAGCAGCTTAGGGTCAGGAACTGAAGCTTTCTTT. Its translation: CASSLGSGTEAFF.

The rearrangement links TRBV28 to TRBJ2-7; D might be TRBD1 (6 bases). The CDR3 sequence is 15 residues long. From germline, CDR1 is MDHEN and CDR2 SYDVKM. The V gene lost 4 bases and the J gene lost 2 bases, with 15 bases spanning the gap. The CDR3 coding sequence is TGTGCCAGCAGTTCCCCCGGGACATTAACCTACGAGCAGTACTTC. It encodes CASSSPGTLTYEQYF.

The V gene is TRBV3-1 (or the pseudogene TRBV3-2), the J gene TRBJ2-7, with 10 bases that match TRBD1. Trimming at V came to 4 bases and at J to 2 bases, leaving 5 bases not matched to a gene. The germline V gene encodes CDR1 LGHDT and CDR2 YNNKEL (reference sequence). There are 15 residues in the CDR3. The CDR3 coding sequence is TGTGCCAGCAGCCTATCCGGGACAGGGGCCTACGAGCAGTACTTC. Encoded protein: CASSLSGTGAYEQYF.

In DNA form, the CDR3 reads TGTGCCATCAGTGAGTTTACTTTACTCAACTATGGCTACACCTTC. As protein: CAISEFTLLNYGYTF. The V gene is TRBV10-3, the J gene TRBJ1-2; no clear D gene. The CDR3 has 15 residues. V lost 1 base, J lost 2 bases, and 11 bases lay in between. Per germline, CDR1 ENHRY and CDR2 SYGVKD.